Sequencing of this T cell receptor beta chain was carried out in a study of blood T cells in healthy people across ages. CDR3 length: 14 residues. Germline V gene data show CDR1 as MGHRA and CDR2 as YSYEKL. V lost 3 bases, J lost 1 base, and 10 bases lay in between. The second PCR ran about 6 to 12 cycles with a sample-barcoded 5' primer and J-beta primers. Each CDR3 protein is one row after TCRdb ran MiXCR on the 5' RACE reads. This table holds roughly 800,000 distinct CDR3 sequences, under 30% found once. These same data were also listed under a study on T cells of mothers and their children.

The source material was blood. The sequence was obtained from a boy aged 10-17 years in good health. The chain carries TRBV4-1 and TRBJ2-7; either TRBD1 or TRBD2 may supply D (5 bases each). The CDR3 coding sequence is TGCGCCAGCAGCCAGGTGGGACGTTCCTACGAGCAGTACTTC. This translates into CASSQVGRSYEQYF.